This TCR beta chain stems from a study of blood T cell repertoires in COVID-19. Sequencing used immunoSEQ multiplex PCR; TCRdb keeps in-frame clones, though not all of them. Here the sample spans about 62,000 clones, about four fifths being singletons. V was pared by 7 bases and J by 3 bases, with 4 bases of the junction left unmatched. The CDR3 runs to 13 residues. Germline V gives CDR1 SGHNT, CDR2 YENEEA. The chain joins TRBV11-3 to TRBJ2-3, with 7 bases aligning to TRBD2. The sample taken for sequencing was peripheral blood. The TCR comes from a woman in her forties or fifties with active or convalescent COVID-19. In nucleotides, the CDR3 is TGTGCCAGCAAGGCTAGCGGAACAGATACGCAGTATTTT. Translating it yields CASKASGTDTQYF.